Below, 29 T cell receptor beta chains from the same sample are listed, as sequenced in a study of shared T cell receptors in the human thymus. Sequenced by immunoSEQ multiplex PCR; TCRdb stores in-frame clones only, minus some. The data contain about 380,000 clones, 85% to 95% of them singletons. Sequenced input: thymocytes. Receptor source: a human donor.

This clone was seen once. The V and J genes are TRBV2 and TRBJ2-3, with D perhaps assigned TRBD1 or TRBD2 (5 bases each). V dropped 3 bases and J dropped 1 base, with 5 bases sitting between them. This CDR3 is built from 13 residues. CDR1 SNHLY and CDR2 FYNNEI come from the germline V gene. CDR3 DNA: TGTGCCAGCAGTGAGGGGGGCACAGATACGCAGTATTTT. This encodes CASSEGGTDTQYF.

The chain employs TRBV2 and TRBJ2-3; 10 bases line up with TRBD1. Germline V CDR1 and CDR2: SNHLY, FYNNEI. V shed 8 bases and J 5 bases; nucleotides not matched to a gene: 7. CDR3 length equals 14 residues. This CDR3 is CASQETGGRDTQYF. In nucleotides, the CDR3 is TGTGCCAGCCAGGAGACAGGGGGCAGAGATACGCAGTATTTT.

This chain links TRBV7-6 with TRBJ1-5; D unresolved. The CDR3 contains 15 residues. From germline, CDR1 is SGHVS and CDR2 FNYEAQ. V was trimmed by 0 bases and J by 3 bases, leaving 9 bases between them. The CDR3: CASSLALTNNQPQHF. CDR3 DNA: TGTGCCAGCAGCTTAGCGTTGACAAACAATCAGCCCCAGCATTTT. The variable domain in full, with the rest retrieved from reference TRBV7-6 and TRBJ1-5, is GAGVSQSPRYKVTKRGQDVALRCDPISGHVSLYWYRQALGQGPEFLTYFNYEAQQDKSGLPNDRFSAERPEGSISTLTIQRTEQRDSAMYRCASSLALTNNQPQHFGDGTRLSIL.

This sequence joins TRBV5-1 and TRBJ2-7; D assignment may be TRBD1 or TRBD2 (5 bases each). The V gene lost 0 bases and the J gene lost 2 bases, with 18 bases spanning the gap. The CDR3 loop spans 17 amino acids. Germline V gene lookup returns CDR1 SGHRS and CDR2 YFSETQ. This chain's CDR3 is CASSLGGKVGDPYEQYF. The CDR3 region has the DNA TGCGCCAGCAGCTTGGGGGGGAAGGTAGGGGACCCCTACGAGCAGTACTTC. Together with reference TRBV5-1 and TRBJ2-7, the CDR3 gives the full variable domain: KAGVTQTPRYLIKTRGQQVTLSCSPISGHRSVSWYQQTPGQGLQFLFEYFSETQRNKGNFPGRFSGRQFSNSRSEMNVSTLELGDSALYLCASSLGGKVGDPYEQYFGPGTRLTVT.

The CDR3 nucleotides read TGTGCCAGCAGTGTGACTAGCGGGGTAAACACCGGGGAGCTGTTTTTT. Amino acid sequence: CASSVTSGVNTGELFF. The chain combines TRBV2 with TRBJ2-2; 11 bases are shared with TRBD2. This CDR3 spans 16 amino acids. With V trimmed by 4 bases and J by 2 bases, 3 bases remained unmatched. The germline CDR1 and CDR2 sequences are SNHLY and FYNNEI.

The chain combines TRBV28 with TRBJ2-7; 7 bases fit TRBD2. This CDR3 is built from 15 residues. V shed 5 bases, J shed 5 bases, and the junction held 12 bases outside the gene matches. Germline-derived CDR1 and CDR2 are MDHEN and SYDVKM. CDR3 amino acids: CASSLVGAGDDEQYF. In DNA form, the CDR3 reads TGTGCCAGCAGTCTAGTTGGGGCGGGAGATGACGAGCAGTACTTC.

This clone was picked up one time. The chain couples TRBV6-1 to TRBJ2-7; the D is unclear. The V gene's germline CDR1 is MNHNS and CDR2 SASEGT. The ends were cut back, 3 bases at V and 4 bases at J, with 10 bases in the middle. CDR3 length: 13 amino acids. Written as DNA, the CDR3 is TGTGCCAGCAGTGAGAGGCCGATTTACGAGCAGTACTTC. Its protein is CASSERPIYEQYF.

V gene TRBV6-5 combines with J gene TRBJ1-2; 7 bases map to TRBD1. CDR1 is MNHEY, CDR2 SVGAGI, per germline. J lost 0 bases, V lost 2 bases, and 3 bases had no gene match. This CDR3 comprises 15 residues. CDR3 loop: CASSYGQGANYGYTF. The CDR3 DNA follows: TGTGCCAGCAGTTACGGGCAGGGGGCTAACTATGGCTACACCTTC.

This chain uses TRBV2 with TRBJ2-7, with 11 bases lining up with TRBD1. The CDR3 sequence is 16 residues long. From germline, CDR1 is SNHLY and CDR2 FYNNEI. After removal of 0 bases from V and 3 bases from J, the junction contained 4 bases not matched to a gene. CDR3 region: CASSEALGTGGYEQYF. CDR3 DNA: TGTGCCAGCAGTGAAGCGCTTGGGACAGGGGGCTACGAGCAGTACTTC. Full variable domain (missing parts from reference TRBV2 and TRBJ2-7): EPEVTQTPSHQVTQMGQEVILRCVPISNHLYFYWYRQILGQKVEFLVSFYNNEISEKSEIFDDQFSVERPDGSNFTLKIRSTKLEDSAMYFCASSEALGTGGYEQYFGPGTRLTVT.

The J gene is TRBJ2-7, the V gene TRBV19; 9 bases map to TRBD1. Trimming removed 5 bases from V and 2 bases from J; junction bases left unmatched: 13. The CDR3 is 17 residues long. Germline V gives CDR1 LNHDA, CDR2 SQIVND (reference sequence). CDR3 region: CASSSRYNRGPPYEQYF. DNA of the CDR3: TGTGCCAGTAGTTCGAGGTACAACAGGGGGCCCCCCTACGAGCAGTACTTC.

The chain recombines TRBV7-2 with TRBJ1-2; 9 bases are shared with TRBD1. The junction had 17 bases not matched to a gene; V was cut back by 5 bases and J by 4 bases. The germline V gene encodes CDR1 SGHTA and CDR2 FQGNSA. The CDR3 spans 18 residues. CDR3 nucleotides: TGTGCCAGCAGCCAAGATCTTGGACAGGGGAAGGTTGGCTATGGCTACACCTTC. Protein: CASSQDLGQGKVGYGYTF.

The chain has TRBV21-1 and TRBJ2-5; TRBD1, as called in the table, went unchecked against the DNA. TRBV21-1 constitutes a pseudogene. This CDR3 has 16 residues. The chain's CDR3 is CASSILGVRYGKTQYF. CDR3 nucleotides: TGTGCCAGCAGCATTTTGGGCGTGCGTTATGGTAAGACCCAGTACTTC.

V and J are TRBV4-1 and TRBJ2-1; D might be TRBD1 or TRBD2, each matching 7 bases. Trimming took off 4 bases at V and 8 bases at J, with 27 bases between the two ends. This CDR3 is 18 amino acids long. Germline V gene sequence: CDR1 MGHRA, CDR2 YSYEKL. CDR3 in DNA: TGCGCCAGCAGCCGCAGGGGGGGACCTGGGGGCGCCTTGGATGAGCAGTTCTTC. This translates into CASSRRGGPGGALDEQFF.

This clone appeared a single time. The chain has TRBV4-3 and TRBJ2-1, with a tentative D call TRBD2 (5 bases). The germline CDR1 and CDR2 sequences are LGHNA and YSLEER. Trimming took 4 bases from V and 0 from J, leaving 16 bases between them. The CDR3 has 17 residues. CDR3 bases: TGCGCCAGCAGCCTCCGGACTGTCTGGAGCTCCTACAATGAGCAGTTCTTC. Encoded protein: CASSLRTVWSSYNEQFF.

The chain recombines TRBV28 with TRBJ2-3; 13 bases fit TRBD2. This CDR3 is built from 16 residues. Germline CDR1 is MDHEN and CDR2 is SYDVKM. With V trimmed by 4 bases and J by 8 bases, 9 bases remained unmatched. The CDR3 DNA reads TGTGCCAGCAGTTCGCGGACTAGCGGGAGAAGAGTTACGCAGTATTTT. It specifies CASSSRTSGRRVTQYF.

The chain carries TRBV28 and TRBJ2-7; 12 bases match TRBD2. Germline V gene sequence: CDR1 MDHEN, CDR2 SYDVKM. V lost 6 bases and J lost 5; bases outside the gene matches: 17. The CDR3 is 18 amino acids. The CDR3, as DNA: TGTGCCAGCAGGCCAGACTCACCGGGACTAGCGGGTCGCCACGAGCAGTACTTC. It translates to CASRPDSPGLAGRHEQYF.

This chain connects TRBV28 to TRBJ2-7; 9 nucleotides line up with TRBD1. Germline-derived CDR1 and CDR2 are MDHEN and SYDVKM. The V gene end was trimmed by 0 bases and the J gene end by 3 bases; junction bases not matched to a gene: 6. There are 16 residues in the CDR3. The CDR3 sequence: CASSLWNRGRFYEQYF. CDR3 nucleotides: TGTGCCAGCAGTTTATGGAACAGGGGGCGTTTCTACGAGCAGTACTTC.

The chain couples TRBV19 to TRBJ2-7, with D unresolved. Germline V gene data show CDR1 as LNHDA and CDR2 as SQIVND (reference sequence). CDR3 length equals 14 residues. V dropped 4 bases and J dropped 3 bases, with 13 bases sitting between them. CDR3 bases: TGTGCCAGTAGTACCTGCCTTCGGAGCTACGAGCAGTACTTC. It translates to CASSTCLRSYEQYF. Combining the CDR3 with reference TRBV19 and TRBJ2-7 gives the whole variable domain DGGITQSPKYLFRKEGQNVTLSCEQNLNHDAMYWYRQDPGQGLRLIYYSQIVNDFQKGDIAEGYSVSREKKESFPLTVTSAQKNPTAFYLCASSTCLRSYEQYFGPGTRLTVT.

The genes are TRBV19 and TRBJ1-1; the D is unclear. The CDR3 is 15 amino acids. The V end lost 6 bases, the J end lost 2 bases, and 16 bases lay between the germline ends. Per germline, CDR1 LNHDA and CDR2 SQIVND (reference sequence). This CDR3 is CASRPPMTENTEAFF. The DNA of the CDR3 is TGTGCCAGTAGACCCCCAATGACGGAAAACACTGAAGCTTTCTTT.

CDR3 nucleotide sequence: TGTGCCAGCAGCTCGGCAGGGCCCCGGCAGCCCCAGCATTTT. It is translated as CASSSAGPRQPQHF. The chain has TRBV7-2 and TRBJ1-5, with D tentatively TRBD1 (5 bases). V was trimmed by 4 bases and J by 7 bases, leaving 14 bases between them. The CDR3 consists of 14 residues. Per germline, CDR1 SGHTA and CDR2 FQGNSA.

The CDR3 reads CASSKSSGGTYEQYF. DNA of the CDR3: TGTGCCAGCAGCAAATCCTCAGGTGGGACTTACGAGCAGTACTTC. This rearrangement joins TRBV21-1 to TRBJ2-7; the tabulated D call, TRBD2, remains unverified against the DNA. TRBV21-1 is termed a pseudogene. The CDR3 consists of 15 residues.

Only one count was recorded for this clone. The chain uses TRBV14 and TRBJ2-7; tentative D call: TRBD2 (5 bases). V was pared by 1 base and J by 0 bases, with 10 bases between. CDR3 length: 15 residues. Germline CDR1 SGHDN, CDR2 FVKESK. CDR3 sequence reads: CASSQVGEGSYEQYF. CDR3 bases: TGTGCCAGCAGCCAAGTGGGTGAGGGCTCCTACGAGCAGTACTTC. The whole variable domain, remainder taken from reference TRBV14 and TRBJ2-7, is EAGVTQFPSHSVIEKGQTVTLRCDPISGHDNLYWYRRVMGKEIKFLLHFVKESKQDESGMPNNRFLAERTGGTYSTLKVQPAELEDSGVYFCASSQVGEGSYEQYFGPGTRLTVT.

V and J are TRBV28 and TRBJ2-7; weak D call: TRBD2 (6 bases). Trimming pared 5 bases from V and 3 bases from J, leaving 14 bases between. Germline values: CDR1 MDHEN, CDR2 SYDVKM. The CDR3 is 14 amino acids. CDR3 amino acids: CASSPGSLIYEQYF. In DNA form, the CDR3 reads TGTGCCAGCAGTCCCGGGAGCCTTATCTACGAGCAGTACTTC.

This chain connects TRBV2 to TRBJ2-1; 11 bases fit TRBD1. Trimming removed 6 bases from V and 7 bases from J; junction bases left unmatched: 11. The CDR3 sequence is 16 residues long. Germline V gives CDR1 SNHLY, CDR2 FYNNEI. CDR3 residues: CASSQTTGQGGNEQFF. CDR3 nucleotides: TGTGCCAGCAGCCAGACCACGGGACAGGGGGGGAATGAGCAGTTCTTC.

The chain recombines TRBV28 with TRBJ2-1; 7 bases are a match to TRBD2. CDR3 length: 18 residues. V shed 6 bases and J 2 bases; nucleotides not matched to a gene: 16. Per germline, CDR1 MDHEN and CDR2 SYDVKM. Here the CDR3 reads CASSQLGRAVLAYNEQFF. The CDR3, as DNA: TGTGCCAGCAGCCAGCTAGGGAGGGCCGTTCTGGCCTACAATGAGCAGTTCTTC.

This chain links TRBV5-1 with TRBJ1-3; D is unclear. The germline CDR1 and CDR2 sequences are SGHRS and YFSETQ. V was pared by 0 bases and J by 2 bases, with 6 bases between. This CDR3 is built from 14 residues. The CDR3 spells CASSLVAAGNTIYF. For the CDR3, the DNA is TGCGCCAGCAGCTTGGTAGCGGCTGGAAACACCATATATTTT. Together with reference TRBV5-1 and TRBJ1-3, the CDR3 gives the full variable domain: KAGVTQTPRYLIKTRGQQVTLSCSPISGHRSVSWYQQTPGQGLQFLFEYFSETQRNKGNFPGRFSGRQFSNSRSEMNVSTLELGDSALYLCASSLVAAGNTIYFGEGSWLTVV.

This clone was seen once. This sequence joins TRBV15 and TRBJ2-7, with a tentative D call TRBD2 (6 bases). This CDR3 is built from 13 residues. Germline V lookup: CDR1 LNHNV, CDR2 YYDKDF (reference sequence). The ends were cut back, 8 bases at V and 6 bases at J, with 17 bases in the middle. The CDR3 reads CATGWEERGEQYF. The CDR3, as DNA: TGTGCCACCGGCTGGGAGGAGCGCGGCGAGCAGTACTTC.

The chain links TRBV7-2 to TRBJ2-2; tentatively, D is TRBD1 (5 bases). V was trimmed by 5 bases and J by 6 bases, leaving 13 bases between them. The CDR3 runs 14 residues. Germline CDR1 SGHTA, CDR2 FQGNSA. CDR3: CASSPGQKSGELFF. The CDR3 nucleotides read TGTGCCAGCAGCCCCGGACAAAAGTCCGGGGAGCTGTTTTTT.

The J gene is TRBJ2-1, the V gene TRBV4-1; D is possibly TRBD1 or TRBD2 (5 bases each). The CDR3 extends over 20 amino acids. The germline CDR1 and CDR2 sequences are MGHRA and YSYEKL. V was trimmed by 5 bases and J by 2 bases, leaving 28 bases between them. The CDR3 is CASSKSAIHRTGKTYNEQFF. In DNA, the CDR3 is TGCGCCAGCAGCAAAAGTGCAATACACAGGACCGGGAAAACCTACAATGAGCAGTTCTTC.